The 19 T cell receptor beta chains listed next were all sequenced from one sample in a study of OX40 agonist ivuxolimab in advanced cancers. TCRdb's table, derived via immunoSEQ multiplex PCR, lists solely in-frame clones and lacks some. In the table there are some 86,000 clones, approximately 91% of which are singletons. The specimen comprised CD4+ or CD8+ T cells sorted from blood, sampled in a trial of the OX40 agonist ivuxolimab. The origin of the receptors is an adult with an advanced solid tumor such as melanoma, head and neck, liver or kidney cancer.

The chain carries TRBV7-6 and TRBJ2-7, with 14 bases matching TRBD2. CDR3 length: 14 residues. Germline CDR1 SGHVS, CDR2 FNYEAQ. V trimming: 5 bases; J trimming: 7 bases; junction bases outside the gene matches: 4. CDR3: CASSHRLAGGEQYF. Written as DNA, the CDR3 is TGTGCCAGCAGCCATCGACTAGCGGGAGGGGAGCAGTACTTC. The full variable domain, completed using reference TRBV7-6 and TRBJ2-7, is GAGVSQSPRYKVTKRGQDVALRCDPISGHVSLYWYRQALGQGPEFLTYFNYEAQQDKSGLPNDRFSAERPEGSISTLTIQRTEQRDSAMYRCASSHRLAGGEQYFGPGTRLTVT.

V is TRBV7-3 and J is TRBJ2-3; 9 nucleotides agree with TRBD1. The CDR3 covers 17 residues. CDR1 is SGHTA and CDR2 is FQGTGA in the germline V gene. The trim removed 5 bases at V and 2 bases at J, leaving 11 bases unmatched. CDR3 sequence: CASSASGQGFYTDTQYF. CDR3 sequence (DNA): TGTGCCAGCAGCGCCTCGGGACAGGGATTCTACACAGATACGCAGTATTTT.

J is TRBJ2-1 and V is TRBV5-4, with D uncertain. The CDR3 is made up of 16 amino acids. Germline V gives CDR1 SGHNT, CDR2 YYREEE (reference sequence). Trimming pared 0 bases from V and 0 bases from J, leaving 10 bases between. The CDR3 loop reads CASSLGGVSSYNEQFF. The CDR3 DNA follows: TGTGCCAGCAGCTTGGGGGGTGTAAGCTCCTACAATGAGCAGTTCTTC.

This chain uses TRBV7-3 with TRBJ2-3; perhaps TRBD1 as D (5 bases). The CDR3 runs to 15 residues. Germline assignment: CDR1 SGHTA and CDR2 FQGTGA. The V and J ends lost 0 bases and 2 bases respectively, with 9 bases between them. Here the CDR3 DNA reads TGTGCCAGCAGCTTAACAAGACAGCCCACAGATACGCAGTATTTT. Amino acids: CASSLTRQPTDTQYF.

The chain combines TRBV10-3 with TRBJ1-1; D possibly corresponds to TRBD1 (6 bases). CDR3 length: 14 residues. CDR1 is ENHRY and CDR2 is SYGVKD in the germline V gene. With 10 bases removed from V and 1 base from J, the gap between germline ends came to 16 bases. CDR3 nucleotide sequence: TGTGCCAGCCGGACCGTGACAGGGAACACTGAAGCTTTCTTT. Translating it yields CASRTVTGNTEAFF.

CDR3 in DNA: TGTGCCAGCAGCTTAGACGTTGGTCGGAGGGGGACCCAGTACTTC. Its translation is CASSLDVGRRGTQYF. The chain links TRBV11-2 to TRBJ2-5, with a weak D call TRBD2 (6 bases). Germline V gene lookup returns CDR1 SGHAT and CDR2 FQNNGV. This CDR3 spans 15 amino acids. Trimming cost V 0 bases and J 7 bases, with 15 bases left between them.

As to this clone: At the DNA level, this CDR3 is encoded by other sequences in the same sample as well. The CDR3 bases are TGTGCCTGGACCCCGACAGGGACCGGGACCCAGTACTTC. This encodes CAWTPTGTGTQYF. The rearrangement uses TRBV30 and TRBJ2-5, with 7 nucleotides matching TRBD1. Germline V gives CDR1 GTSNPN, CDR2 SVGIG (reference sequence). V was clipped by 4 bases and J by 7 bases; unmatched bases: 9. There are 13 residues in the CDR3. Using reference TRBV30 and TRBJ2-5 for the parts outside the CDR3, the full variable domain is SQTIHQWPATLVQPVGSPLSLECTVEGTSNPNLYWYRQAAGRGLQLLFYSVGIGQISSEVPQNLSASRPQDRQFILSSKKLLLSDSGFYLCAWTPTGTGTQYFGPGTRLLVL.

The CDR3 DNA reads TGTGCCAGCAGCCACTCACCGGGACTAGCGGGAGGCTACGAGCAGTACTTC. Protein sequence: CASSHSPGLAGGYEQYF. V is TRBV7-2 and J is TRBJ2-7; 15 bases line up with TRBD2. This CDR3 region has 17 residues. V trimming: 5 bases; J trimming: 3 bases; junction bases outside the gene matches: 8. Germline loops: CDR1 SGHTA, CDR2 FQGNSA. The full variable domain, with the rest looked up from reference TRBV7-2 and TRBJ2-7, is GAGVSQSPSNKVTEKGKDVELRCDPISGHTALYWYRQSLGQGLEFLIYFQGNSAPDKSGLPSDRFSAERTGGSVSTLTIQRTQQEDSAVYLCASSHSPGLAGGYEQYFGPGTRLTVT.

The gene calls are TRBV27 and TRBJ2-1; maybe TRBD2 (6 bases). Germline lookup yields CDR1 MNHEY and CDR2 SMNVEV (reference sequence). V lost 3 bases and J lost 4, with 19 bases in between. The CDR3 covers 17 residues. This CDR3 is CASSLVPLAAEYNEQFF. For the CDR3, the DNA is TGTGCCAGCAGTTTGGTCCCACTAGCAGCGGAATACAATGAGCAGTTCTTC.

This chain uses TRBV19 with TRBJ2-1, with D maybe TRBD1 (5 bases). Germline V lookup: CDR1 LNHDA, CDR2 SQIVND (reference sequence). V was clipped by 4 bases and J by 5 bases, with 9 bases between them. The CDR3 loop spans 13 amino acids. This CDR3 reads CASSTGHNNEQFF. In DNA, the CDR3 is TGTGCCAGTAGTACAGGACACAACAATGAGCAGTTCTTC.

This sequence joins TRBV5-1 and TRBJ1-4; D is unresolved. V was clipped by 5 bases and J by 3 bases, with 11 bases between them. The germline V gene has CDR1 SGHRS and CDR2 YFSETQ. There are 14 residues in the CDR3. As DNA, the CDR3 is TGCGCCAGCAGGATGAGTCTTTCTAATGAAAAACTGTTTTTT. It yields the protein CASRMSLSNEKLFF.

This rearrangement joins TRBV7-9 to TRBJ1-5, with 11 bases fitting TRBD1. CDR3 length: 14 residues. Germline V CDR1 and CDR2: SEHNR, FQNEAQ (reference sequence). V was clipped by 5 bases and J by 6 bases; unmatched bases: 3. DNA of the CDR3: TGTGCCAGCAGCAAGGGGACAGGGGGTCAGCCCCAGCATTTT. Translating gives CASSKGTGGQPQHF.

The CDR3 DNA reads TGTGCCAGCAGCCTCTCGGGACAGACGCAAGAGACCCAGTACTTC. It yields the protein CASSLSGQTQETQYF. The rearrangement joins TRBV4-2 to TRBJ2-5, with 7 nucleotides matching TRBD1. Trimming cost V 4 bases and J 2 bases; bases outside gene matches: 7. CDR3 length: 15 residues. Germline assignment: CDR1 LGHNA and CDR2 YNFKEQ.

In DNA, the CDR3 is TGTGCCAGCTCACCGAAACAGGGGGCTTCTGGAAACACCATATATTTT. Its protein is CASSPKQGASGNTIYF. V usage is TRBV18 and J usage is TRBJ1-3; 9 nucleotides line up with TRBD1. Germline assignment: CDR1 KGHSH and CDR2 LQKENI. The length of the CDR3 is 16 residues. With V trimmed by 3 bases and J by 1 base, 4 bases remained unmatched.

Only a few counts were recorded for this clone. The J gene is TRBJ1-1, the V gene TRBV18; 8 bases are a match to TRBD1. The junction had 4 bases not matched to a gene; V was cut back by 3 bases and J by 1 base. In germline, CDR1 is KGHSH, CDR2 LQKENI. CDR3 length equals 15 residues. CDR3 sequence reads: CASSPLDRGNTEAFF. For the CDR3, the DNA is TGTGCCAGCTCACCCCTAGACAGGGGGAACACTGAAGCTTTCTTT. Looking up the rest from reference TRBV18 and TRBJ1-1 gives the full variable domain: NAGVMQNPRHLVRRRGQEARLRCSPMKGHSHVYWYRQLPEEGLKFMVYLQKENIIDESGMPKERFSAEFPKEGPSILRIQQVVRGDSAAYFCASSPLDRGNTEAFFGQGTRLTVV.

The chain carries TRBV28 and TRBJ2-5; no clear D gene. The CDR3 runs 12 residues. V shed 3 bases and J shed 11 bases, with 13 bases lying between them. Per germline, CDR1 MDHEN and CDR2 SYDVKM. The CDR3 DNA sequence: TGTGCCAGCAGTTTGGTAGGGAAGGTGCAGTACTTC. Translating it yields CASSLVGKVQYF.

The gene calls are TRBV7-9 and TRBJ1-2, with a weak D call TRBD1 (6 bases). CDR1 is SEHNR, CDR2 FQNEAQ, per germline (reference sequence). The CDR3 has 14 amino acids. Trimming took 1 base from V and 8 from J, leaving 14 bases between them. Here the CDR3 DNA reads TGTGCCAGCAGCTTAGAAGGGGGACCTGGAGGCTACACCTTC. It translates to CASSLEGGPGGYTF.

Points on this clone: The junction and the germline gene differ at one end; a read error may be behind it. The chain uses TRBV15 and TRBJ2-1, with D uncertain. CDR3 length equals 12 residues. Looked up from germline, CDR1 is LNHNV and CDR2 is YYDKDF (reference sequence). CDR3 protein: CATSRDDGTPVF. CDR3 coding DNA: TGTGCCACCAGCAGAGATGATGGCACCCCGGTCTTC.

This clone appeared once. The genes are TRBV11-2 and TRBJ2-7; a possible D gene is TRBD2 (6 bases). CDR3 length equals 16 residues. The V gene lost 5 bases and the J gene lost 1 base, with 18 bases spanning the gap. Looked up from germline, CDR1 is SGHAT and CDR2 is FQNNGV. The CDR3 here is CASSRTGVGGSYEQYF. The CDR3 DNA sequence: TGTGCCAGCAGCCGGACGGGGGTGGGAGGATCCTACGAGCAGTACTTC.